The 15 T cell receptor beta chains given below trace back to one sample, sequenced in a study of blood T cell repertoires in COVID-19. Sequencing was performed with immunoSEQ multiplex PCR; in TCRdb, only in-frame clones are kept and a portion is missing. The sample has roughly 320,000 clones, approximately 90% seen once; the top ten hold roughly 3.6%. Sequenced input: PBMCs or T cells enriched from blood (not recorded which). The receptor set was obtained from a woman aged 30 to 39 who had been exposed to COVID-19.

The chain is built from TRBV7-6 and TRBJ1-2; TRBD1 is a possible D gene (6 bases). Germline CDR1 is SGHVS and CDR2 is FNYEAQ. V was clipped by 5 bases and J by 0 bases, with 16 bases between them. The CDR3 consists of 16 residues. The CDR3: CASSGSRDKPNYGYTF. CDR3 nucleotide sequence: TGTGCCAGCAGCGGGAGCCGGGACAAGCCTAACTATGGCTACACCTTC.

The DNA for the CDR3 is TGCGCCAGCAGCGGAGGTGGGGTTTTCACTGAAGCTTTCTTT. Translated: CASSGGGVFTEAFF. The chain is built from TRBV5-1 and TRBJ1-1; D not resolved. The V end was cut by 4 bases, the J end by 4 bases, with 14 bases between. The germline V gene encodes CDR1 SGHRS and CDR2 YFSETQ. The CDR3 runs to 14 residues.

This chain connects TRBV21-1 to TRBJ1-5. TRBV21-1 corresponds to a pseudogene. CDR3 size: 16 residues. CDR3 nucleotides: TGTGCCAGCAGCAATAATGTGTTTGAGGGCAATCAGCCCCAGCATTTT. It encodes CASSNNVFEGNQPQHF.

CDR3 sequence reads: CANQGGISTGELFF. The CDR3 coding sequence is TGTGCCAACCAGGGTGGTATAAGCACCGGGGAGCTGTTTTTT. This sequence joins TRBV24-1 and TRBJ2-2; weak D call: TRBD1 (5 bases). Trimming shortened V by 11 bases and J by 4 bases, and 16 bases separated the two germline ends. The CDR3 runs 14 residues. Germline V lookup: CDR1 KGHDR, CDR2 SFDVKD.

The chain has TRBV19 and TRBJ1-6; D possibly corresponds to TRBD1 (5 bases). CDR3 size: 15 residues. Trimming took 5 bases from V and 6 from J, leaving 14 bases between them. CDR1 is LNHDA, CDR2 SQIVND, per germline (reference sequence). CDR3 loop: CASSRRGLFNSPLHF. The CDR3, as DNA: TGTGCCAGTAGTCGAAGGGGCTTATTTAATTCACCCCTCCACTTT.

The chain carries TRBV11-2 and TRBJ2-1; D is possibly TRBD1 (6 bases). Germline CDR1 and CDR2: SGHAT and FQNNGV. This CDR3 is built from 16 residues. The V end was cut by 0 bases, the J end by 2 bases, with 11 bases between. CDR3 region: CASSLDFRGPYNEQFF. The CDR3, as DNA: TGTGCCAGCAGCTTAGATTTCAGGGGTCCCTACAATGAGCAGTTCTTC. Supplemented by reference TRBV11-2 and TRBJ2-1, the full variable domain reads EAGVAQSPRYKIIEKRQSVAFWCNPISGHATLYWYQQILGQGPKLLIQFQNNGVVDDSQLPKDRFSAERLKGVDSTLKIQPAKLEDSAVYLCASSLDFRGPYNEQFFGPGTRLTVL.

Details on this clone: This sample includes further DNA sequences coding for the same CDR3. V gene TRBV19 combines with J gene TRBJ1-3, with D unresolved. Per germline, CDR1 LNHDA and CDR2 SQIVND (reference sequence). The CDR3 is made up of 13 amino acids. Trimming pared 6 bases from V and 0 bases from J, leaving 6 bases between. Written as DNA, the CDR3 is TGTGCCAGTAGCCGGGGCTCTGGAAACACCATATATTTT. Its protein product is CASSRGSGNTIYF.

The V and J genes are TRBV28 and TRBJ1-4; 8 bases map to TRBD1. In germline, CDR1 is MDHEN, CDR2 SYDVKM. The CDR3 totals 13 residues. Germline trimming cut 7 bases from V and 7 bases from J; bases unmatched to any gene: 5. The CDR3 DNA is TGTGCCAGCAAGGACAGGGTAGCTGAAAAACTGTTTTTT. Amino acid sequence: CASKDRVAEKLFF.

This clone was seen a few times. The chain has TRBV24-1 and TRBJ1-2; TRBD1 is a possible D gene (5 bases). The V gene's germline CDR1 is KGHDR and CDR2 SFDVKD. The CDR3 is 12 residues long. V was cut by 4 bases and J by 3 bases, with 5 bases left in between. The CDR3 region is CATSEGDYGYTF. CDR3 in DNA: TGTGCCACCAGTGAAGGGGACTATGGCTACACCTTC.

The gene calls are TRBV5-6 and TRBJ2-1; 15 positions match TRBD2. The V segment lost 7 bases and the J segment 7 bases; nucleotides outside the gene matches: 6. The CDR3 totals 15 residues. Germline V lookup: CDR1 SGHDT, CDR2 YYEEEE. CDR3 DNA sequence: TGTGCCAGCGGACTAGCGGGGGGGCTTTGGAATGAGCAGTTCTTC. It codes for CASGLAGGLWNEQFF.

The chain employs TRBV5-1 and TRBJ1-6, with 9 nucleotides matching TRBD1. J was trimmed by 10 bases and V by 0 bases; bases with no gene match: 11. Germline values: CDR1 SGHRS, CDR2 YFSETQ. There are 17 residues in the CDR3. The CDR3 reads CASSLADPGQGLSPLHF. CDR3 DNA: TGCGCCAGCAGCTTGGCGGATCCGGGACAGGGTCTCTCACCCCTCCACTTT.

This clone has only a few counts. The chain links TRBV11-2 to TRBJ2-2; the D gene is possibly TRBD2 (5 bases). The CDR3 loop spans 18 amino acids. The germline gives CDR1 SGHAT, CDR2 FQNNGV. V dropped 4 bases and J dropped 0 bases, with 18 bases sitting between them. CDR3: CASSSIKGSGPNTGELFF. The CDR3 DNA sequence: TGTGCCAGCAGCTCCATTAAGGGCAGCGGACCGAACACCGGGGAGCTGTTTTTT.

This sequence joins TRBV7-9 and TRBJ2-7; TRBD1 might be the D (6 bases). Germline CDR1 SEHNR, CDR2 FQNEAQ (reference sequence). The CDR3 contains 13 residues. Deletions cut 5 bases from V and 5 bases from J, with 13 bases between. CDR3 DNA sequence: TGTGCCAGCAGCCCCGGACAGTATCACGAGCAGTACTTC. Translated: CASSPGQYHEQYF.

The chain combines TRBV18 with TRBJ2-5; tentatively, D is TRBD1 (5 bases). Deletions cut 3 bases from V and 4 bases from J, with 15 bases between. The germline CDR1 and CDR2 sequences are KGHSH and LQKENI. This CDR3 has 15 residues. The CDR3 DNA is TGTGCCAGCTCACCCCCAGGGCAGCCGGGAGAGACCCAGTACTTC. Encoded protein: CASSPPGQPGETQYF.

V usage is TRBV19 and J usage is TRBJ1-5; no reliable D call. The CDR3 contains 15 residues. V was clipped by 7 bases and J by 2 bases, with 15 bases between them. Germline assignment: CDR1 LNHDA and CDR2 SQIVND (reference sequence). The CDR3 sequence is CASTTDWGGNQPQHF. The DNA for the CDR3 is TGTGCCAGTACTACGGATTGGGGAGGCAATCAGCCCCAGCATTTT.